This T cell receptor beta chain originates from a study of OX40 agonist ivuxolimab in advanced cancers. Across the study: Of mixed ages from about 20 to 90 and averaging roughly 64 years, the group was about 80% male. Enrollees could have had prior anti-PD-1, anti-PD-L1 or anti-CTLA-4 therapy, which roughly 40% had received.

Study-wide points: At 0.1-3.0 mg/kg, partial responders had clonal expansion among the lowest observed.

A single count supports this clone. Its antigen is unidentified. The protocol was immunoSEQ multiplex PCR, while the TCRdb copy is restricted to in-frame clones and leaves out a portion. This sample has 55,000 to 70,000 clones; 84% occur once, and the top ten carry roughly 4.4%. The TCR was taken from an adult with an advanced solid tumor such as melanoma, head and neck, liver or kidney cancer. The source material was CD4+ or CD8+ T cells sorted from blood, sampled in a trial of the OX40 agonist ivuxolimab.

CDR3 DNA sequence: TGCGCCAGCACCAATGGGGCTAGCGGGAGCTACGAGCAGTACTTC. Its translation is CASTNGASGSYEQYF. V and J are TRBV5-1 and TRBJ2-7; 10 bases fit TRBD2. V was clipped by 6 bases and J by 3 bases; unmatched bases: 9. Germline lookup yields CDR1 SGHRS and CDR2 YFSETQ. The CDR3 contains 15 residues. The full variable domain, completed using reference TRBV5-1 and TRBJ2-7, is KAGVTQTPRYLIKTRGQQVTLSCSPISGHRSVSWYQQTPGQGLQFLFEYFSETQRNKGNFPGRFSGRQFSNSRSEMNVSTLELGDSALYLCASTNGASGSYEQYFGPGTRLTVT.